A selection of T cell receptor beta chains follows, all from one sample in a study of memory CD4+ T cells and cytomegalovirus serostatus. TCRdb's copy holds only in-frame clones and misses some; the assay was immunoSEQ multiplex PCR. The profile shows about 80,000 clones, over 80% of them singletons. Source material: memory CD4+ T cells from blood. These receptors were obtained from an adult in good health and CMV-seronegative. The CDR3 runs from the conserved cysteine through the conserved F or W. D genes are given only for firm matches. The size entry is marked missing in some rows and otherwise reads once, few, many or a size class.

TRBJ2-7	TRBV2	12	-	-	CASSQTGYEQYF	TGTGCCAGCAGTCAGACTGGCTACGAGCAGTACTTC
TRBJ2-2	TRBV6-1	16	-	TRBD2	CASSGLAGGPAGELFF	TGTGCCAGCAGTGGACTAGCGGGGGGGCCTGCCGGGGAGCTGTTTTTT
TRBJ1-5	TRBV18	12	-	-	CASSPGDQPQHF	TGTGCCAGCTCACCAGGGGATCAGCCCCAGCATTTT
TRBJ1-6	TRBV19	15	-	TRBD1	CASSISGTVDSPLHF	TGTGCCAGTAGTATATCAGGGACAGTGGATTCACCCCTCCACTTT
TRBJ2-6	TRBV7-3	15	once	-	CASSLMVSGANVLTF	TGTGCCAGCAGCTTAATGGTCTCTGGGGCCAACGTCCTGACTTTC
TRBJ2-7	TRBV7-2	14	-	TRBD1	CASSSRQGGNEQYF	TGTGCCAGCAGCTCCAGACAGGGTGGCAACGAGCAGTACTTC
TRBJ2-7	TRBV6-6	12	-	-	CASSQTGHEQYF	TGTGCCAGCAGTCAGACAGGCCACGAGCAGTACTTC
TRBJ2-5	TRBV7-2	14	-	TRBD1	CASSLRQGAETQYF	TGTGCCAGCAGCTTAAGACAGGGGGCAGAGACCCAGTACTTC
TRBJ1-1	TRBV4-1	15	-	-	CASSRVGGRDTEAFF	TGCGCCAGCAGCCGCGTCGGGGGGCGCGACACTGAAGCTTTCTTT
TRBJ1-3	TRBV7-6	14	-	TRBD1	CASSLGTGWDTIYF	TGTGCCAGCAGCCTCGGGACAGGGTGGGACACCATATATTTT
TRBJ1-3	TRBV7-8	20	-	-	CASSARPLRGNFLAGNTIYF	TGTGCCAGCAGCGCCCGGCCATTGAGGGGAAACTTTCTGGCTGGAAACACCATATATTTT
TRBJ1-2	TRBV6-1	17	-	-	CASSERGMGTINYGYTF	TGTGCCAGCAGTGAAAGGGGCATGGGCACCATTAACTATGGCTACACCTTC
TRBJ1-2	TRBV29-1	11	-	-	CSVGDVSGYTF	TGCAGCGTTGGGGACGTAAGTGGCTACACCTTC
TRBJ1-3	TRBV25-1	15	-	-	CASTAAGASGNTIYF	TGTGCCAGCACGGCGGCAGGGGCTTCAGGAAACACCATATATTTT
TRBJ1-6	TRBV6-1	13	-	-	CASSEARGSPLHF	TGTGCCAGCAGTGAGGCCAGGGGTTCACCCCTCCACTTT
TRBJ2-7	TRBV6-5	14	once	-	CASSDQGGGYEQYF	TGTGCCAGCAGCGATCAGGGAGGCGGCTACGAGCAGTACTTC
TRBJ1-1	TRBV2	14	-	TRBD1	CASSLTGGTTEAFF	TGTGCCAGCAGTTTAACAGGGGGGACAACTGAAGCTTTCTTT
TRBJ1-4	TRBV4-3	13	-	-	CASSQDREEKLFF	TGCGCCAGCAGCCAAGATAGGGAGGAAAAACTGTTTTTT
TRBJ2-5	TRBV7-7	15	-	TRBD2	CASSLGSGGAETQYF	TGTGCTAGCAGCTTAGGCAGCGGGGGGGCGGAGACCCAGTACTTC
TRBJ2-4	TRBV7-3	13	-	TRBD2	CASSAREGDIQYF	TGTGCCAGCAGCGCCCGGGAGGGTGACATTCAGTACTTC
TRBJ2-3	TRBV4-1	15	-	-	CASSQGLLAEDTQYF	TGCGCCAGCAGCCAAGGGCTTCTTGCTGAAGATACGCAGTATTTT
TRBJ1-2	TRBV7-2	13	-	-	CASSFPRDYGYTF	TGTGCCAGCAGCTTCCCGAGGGACTATGGCTACACCTTC
TRBJ2-2	TRBV7-3	15	-	-	CASTQGGHYTGELFF	TGTGCCAGCACTCAGGGGGGACACTACACCGGGGAGCTGTTTTTT
TRBJ1-2	TRBV20-1	11	few	-	CSATDNYGYTF	TGCAGTGCTACTGACAACTATGGCTACACCTTC
TRBJ1-2	TRBV21-1	13	-	-	CASSAGDRYGYTF	TGTGCCAGCAGCGCCGGAGACCGTTATGGCTACACCTTC
TRBJ2-5	TRBV5-4	15	-	-	CASSLGSQGGILQYF	TGTGCCAGCAGCTTGGGGTCACAGGGGGGGATTCTCCAGTACTTC
TRBJ1-1	TRBV10-3	11	-	-	CAIRQDREAFF	TGTGCCATCAGGCAAGACAGGGAAGCTTTCTTT
TRBJ2-5	TRBV28	16	-	TRBD1	CASSPWVTGGQETQYF	TGTGCCAGCAGTCCATGGGTGACAGGGGGACAAGAGACCCAGTACTTC
TRBJ1-2	TRBV9	14	-	-	CASSVRTQPYGYTF	TGTGCCAGCAGCGTCAGAACACAGCCCTATGGCTACACCTTC
TRBJ2-7	TRBV7-2	13	once	TRBD1	CASSRGAGGEQYF	TGTGCCAGCAGCCGTGGGGCAGGGGGCGAGCAGTACTTC
TRBJ2-5	TRBV5-4	14	-	-	CASSVDAVQETQYF	TGTGCCAGCAGCGTGGACGCAGTCCAAGAGACCCAGTACTTC
TRBJ2-3	TRBV18	15	-	-	CASTELAGSIDTQYF	TGTGCCAGCACGGAGCTTGCGGGGTCTATAGATACGCAGTATTTT
TRBJ1-3	TRBV5-6	13	-	-	CASKTGGTSAIYF	TGTGCCAGCAAGACGGGCGGAACAAGCGCCATATATTTT
TRBJ2-7	TRBV18	14	-	-	CASSPGTLGYEQYF	TGTGCCAGCTCACCCGGGACATTAGGCTACGAGCAGTACTTC